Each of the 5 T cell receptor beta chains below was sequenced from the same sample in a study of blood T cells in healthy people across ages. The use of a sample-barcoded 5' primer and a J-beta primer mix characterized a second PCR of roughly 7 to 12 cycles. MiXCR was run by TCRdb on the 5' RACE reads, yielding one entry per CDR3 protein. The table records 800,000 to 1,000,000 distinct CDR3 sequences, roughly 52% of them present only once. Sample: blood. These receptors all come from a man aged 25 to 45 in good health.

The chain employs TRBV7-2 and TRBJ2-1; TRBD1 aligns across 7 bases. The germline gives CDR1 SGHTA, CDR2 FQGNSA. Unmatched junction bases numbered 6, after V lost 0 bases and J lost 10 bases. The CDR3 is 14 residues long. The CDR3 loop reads CASSLASKGAEQFF. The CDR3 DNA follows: TGTGCCAGCAGCTTAGCTTCTAAGGGGGCCGAGCAGTTCTTC. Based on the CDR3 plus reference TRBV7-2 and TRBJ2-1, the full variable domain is GAGVSQSPSNKVTEKGKDVELRCDPISGHTALYWYRQSLGQGLEFLIYFQGNSAPDKSGLPSDRFSAERTGGSVSTLTIQRTQQEDSAVYLCASSLASKGAEQFFGPGTRLTVL.

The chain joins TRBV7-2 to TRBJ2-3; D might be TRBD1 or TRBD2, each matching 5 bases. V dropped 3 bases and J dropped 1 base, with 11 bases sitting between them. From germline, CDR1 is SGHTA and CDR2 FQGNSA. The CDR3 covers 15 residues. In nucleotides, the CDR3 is TGTGCCAGCAGCTTCGAGGGACGGGGCACAGATACGCAGTATTTT. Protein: CASSFEGRGTDTQYF.

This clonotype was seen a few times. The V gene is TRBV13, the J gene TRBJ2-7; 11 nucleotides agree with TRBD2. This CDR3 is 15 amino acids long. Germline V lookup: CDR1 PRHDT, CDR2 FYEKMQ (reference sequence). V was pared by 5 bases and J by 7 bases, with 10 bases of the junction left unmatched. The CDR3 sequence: CASSVLAGDMGEQYF. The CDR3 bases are TGTGCCAGCAGCGTACTAGCGGGGGACATGGGAGAGCAGTACTTC. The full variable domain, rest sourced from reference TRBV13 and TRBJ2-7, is AAGVIQSPRHLIKEKRETATLKCYPIPRHDTVYWYQQGPGQDPQFLISFYEKMQSDKGSIPDRFSAQQFSDYHSELNMSSLELGDSALYFCASSVLAGDMGEQYFGPGTRLTVT.

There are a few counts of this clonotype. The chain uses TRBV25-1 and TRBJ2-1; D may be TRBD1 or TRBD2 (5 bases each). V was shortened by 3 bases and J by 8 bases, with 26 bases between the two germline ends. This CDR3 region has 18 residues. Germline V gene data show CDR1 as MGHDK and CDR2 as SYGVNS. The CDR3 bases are TGTGCCAGCAGTGACGACCCCGGCTCGGGGCGTTTTAGGTATGAGCAGTTCTTC. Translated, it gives CASSDDPGSGRFRYEQFF.

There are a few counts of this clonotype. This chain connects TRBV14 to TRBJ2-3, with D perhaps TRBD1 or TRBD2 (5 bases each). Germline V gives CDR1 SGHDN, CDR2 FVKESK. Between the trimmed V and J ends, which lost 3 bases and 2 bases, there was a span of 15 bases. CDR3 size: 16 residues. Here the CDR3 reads CASSQSGTNPTDTQYF. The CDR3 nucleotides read TGTGCCAGCAGCCAGTCCGGGACCAACCCCACAGATACGCAGTATTTT.